This T cell receptor (beta chain) was profiled in a study of blood T cell repertoires in COVID-19. Looking at the study overall: COVID-19 samples collected from the United States, Italy and Spain covered acute and convalescent phases.

Trimming stripped 3 bases from V and 3 bases from J, with 11 bases between. Germline V gene lookup returns CDR1 KGHSH and CDR2 LQKENI. This CDR3 is built from 14 residues. The method was immunoSEQ multiplex PCR; TCRdb's version includes in-frame clones alone and lacks a portion of them. The sample records more than 150,000 clones, about 90% being singletons. This sequence originates from a man in his sixties with acute or convalescent COVID-19. This chain links TRBV18 with TRBJ2-5; weak D call: TRBD1 (5 bases). The sample was peripheral blood. The CDR3 loop reads CASSPSRAEETQYF. DNA for the CDR3: TGTGCCAGCTCACCTTCCAGGGCGGAAGAGACCCAGTACTTC.